The clone carrying this TCR beta chain was observed a handful of times. Its antigen remains unknown. Rearranged V-D-J TRB sequences were amplified with a mixed TRB-A/B primer pool. MiXCR, run by TCRdb on the multiplex PCR reads, gives a single entry per CDR3 protein. The sample records about 5,800 distinct CDR3 sequences, about 25% being singletons. The data stem from a study of T cell repertoires in aging, cancer and after chemotherapy. Study at large: Chronic lymphocytic leukemia patients on fludarabine- or bendamustine-based regimens gave paired samples before and after chemotherapy. Study-wide points: Untreated cancer patients had significantly lower blood TCR diversity than age-matched healthy donors. In each cancer cohort, median generation probability increased across chemotherapy, suggesting thymic output rebounded. Loss of evenness, beyond lost richness, contributed to age-related TCR diversity decline in cancer patients.

Peripheral blood genomic DNA, not sorted cells or RNA, was the template. The V segment lost 0 bases and the J segment 4 bases; nucleotides outside the gene matches: 5. Germline CDR1 and CDR2: LNHNV and YYDKDF (reference sequence). The CDR3 sequence is 15 residues long. The rearrangement joins TRBV15 to TRBJ2-7; 8 bases fit TRBD1. Sequencing input: blood. The TCR originated in a human donor with a blood cancer. In DNA form, the CDR3 reads TGTGCCACCAGCAGAGATCGGACAGGGTTTTACGAGCAGTACTTC. It translates to CATSRDRTGFYEQYF. Together with reference TRBV15 and TRBJ2-7, the CDR3 gives the full variable domain: DAMVIQNPRYQVTQFGKPVTLSCSQTLNHNVMYWYQQKSSQAPKLLFHYYDKDFNNEADTPDNFQSRRPNTSFCFLDIRSPGLGDTAMYLCATSRDRTGFYEQYFGPGTRLTVT.